This T cell receptor beta chain was captured by sequencing in a study of regulatory T cells in long-lasting Graves disease. The V and J ends lost 7 bases and 6 bases, in that order; junction bases with no gene match: 8. Per the germline V gene, CDR1 is LGHDT and CDR2 is YNNKEL (reference sequence). The CDR3 runs 14 residues. Construction of the TCR beta libraries employed iRepertoire HTBI primers in conjunction with Arm-PCR of CDR3 regions. TCRdb independently ran MiXCR on the multiplex PCR reads; one entry per CDR3 protein. The sample holds approximately 490,000 distinct CDR3 sequences, about 16% seen once. There are a few counts of this clonotype. Sample time point: newly diagnosed GD, antithyroid drugs for less than 3 months. The TCR library used RNA extracted from PBMCs. This same sample was also part of a study on T cells in Graves' hyperthyroidism and ophthalmopathy.

The source material was peripheral blood mononuclear cells (PBMCs), sampled at new diagnosis, from a patient treated with antithyroid drugs. The sequence derives from a man between 35 and 55 years old with Graves disease. This chain uses TRBV3-1 with TRBJ2-2, with 7 bases aligning to TRBD2. The CDR3 region has the DNA TGTGCCAGCACCGCCACGGCGGGGGCCGGGGAGCTGTTTTTT. This sequence encodes CASTATAGAGELFF.